This T cell receptor beta chain emerged from a study of CD8+CD57+ T cells in acquired aplastic anemia. Findings of the study overall: Any difference that existed in CD8+ Simpson's diversity between patients and controls was not significant.

This clonotype was recorded at least ten times. Antigen specificity is unknown. The CDR3 contains 16 residues. Germline-derived CDR1 and CDR2 are MGHRA and YSYEKL. After removal of 0 bases from V and 6 bases from J, the junction contained 6 bases not matched to a gene. Genomic DNA served as template for TCR beta VDJ and CDR3 profiling. Each CDR3 protein gets one entry after TCRdb re-called the reads with MiXCR. The sample contains some 170,000 distinct CDR3 sequences, about 45% of which appear only once. Sequencing was done on patients that had shown CD8+CD57+ cell expansion by flow cytometry. The chain links TRBV4-1 to TRBJ1-4; 8 nucleotides match TRBD1. This TCR was sampled from a human donor with aplastic anemia. Sequencing used sorted CD4+, CD8+, or CD8+CD57+ T cells (not recorded which) from PBMCs. The chain's CDR3 is CASSQDFGRGHEKLFF. The CDR3 DNA sequence: TGCGCCAGCAGCCAAGATTTTGGCAGGGGGCATGAAAAACTGTTTTTT.